The TCR beta chain described here comes from a study of CD8 T cells in ankylosing spondylitis. Per germline, CDR1 LGHNA and CDR2 YSLEER. The CDR3 is 18 residues long. Germline trimming cut 2 bases from V and 2 bases from J; bases unmatched to any gene: 13. This clonotype was counted ten times or more. Its antigen is currently unknown. It was by quantitative 5'-RACE with molecular barcodes that TCR beta libraries were made. TCRdb independently ran MiXCR on the 5' RACE reads; one entry per CDR3 protein. The table lists 500,000 or so distinct CDR3 sequences, less than 6% of them singletons. Overall study results and limits: Made up of eight highly homologous variants, a TCR beta motif appeared characteristic of ankylosing spondylitis blood. Several of the motif variants were reported before in synovial fluid and blood from reactive arthritis.

This chain connects TRBV4-3 to TRBJ2-3, with 7 bases aligning to TRBD1. This TCR derives from a male donor with ankylosing spondylitis. Material for sequencing was blood, either unsorted or a sorted T cell fraction (not recorded which). CDR3 sequence reads: CASSQFITGASDTDTQYF. In DNA form, the CDR3 reads TGCGCCAGCAGCCAATTCATCACAGGGGCTTCTGACACAGATACGCAGTATTTT.